Below are 11 T cell receptor beta chains sequenced from a single sample in a study of neurological immune-mediated disorders. Each CDR3 protein gets one entry after TCRdb re-called the 5' RACE reads with MiXCR. Among around 78,000 distinct CDR3 sequences listed, under 20% were seen once. The sequenced sample consisted of PBMCs. Source of these receptors: a woman aged 40-49 years in good health.

The rearrangement joins TRBV7-3 to TRBJ2-1; perhaps TRBD1 as D (6 bases). The V gene's germline CDR1 is SGHTA and CDR2 FQGTGA. The CDR3 has 14 residues. The germline V and J ends were trimmed by 1 base and 9 bases, with 13 bases remaining between them. The CDR3 bases are TGTGCCAGCAGCTTAAACGACAGGAGCCCTGAGCAGTTCTTC. It encodes CASSLNDRSPEQFF.

This clonotype was counted many times. The chain is built from TRBV5-1 and TRBJ1-1, with 8 bases lining up with TRBD1. Germline CDR1 is SGHRS and CDR2 is YFSETQ. The CDR3 runs 15 residues. V lost 4 bases and J lost 2; bases outside the gene matches: 7. The CDR3 DNA sequence: TGCGCCAGCAGCCGCACAGGGGGTCATAACACTGAAGCTTTCTTT. Protein: CASSRTGGHNTEAFF.

The sample holds many counts of this clonotype. The genes are TRBV4-3 and TRBJ2-3; the D is unclear. This CDR3 is 16 amino acids long. CDR1 is LGHNA, CDR2 YSLEER, per germline. The ends were cut back, 1 base at V and 4 bases at J, with 15 bases in the middle. This CDR3 is CASSQAWVVGADTQYF. The CDR3, as DNA: TGCGCCAGCAGCCAAGCGTGGGTAGTAGGCGCAGATACGCAGTATTTT.

This chain uses TRBV4-1 with TRBJ2-7; tentatively, D is TRBD2 (5 bases). The germline V gene encodes CDR1 MGHRA and CDR2 YSYEKL. The V and J ends lost 0 bases and 2 bases respectively, with 11 bases between them. The CDR3 contains 15 residues. CDR3 sequence reads: CASSQDPGITYEQYF. The CDR3 DNA reads as TGCGCCAGCAGCCAAGATCCGGGAATTACCTACGAGCAGTACTTC.

This chain connects TRBV5-1 to TRBJ2-5, with D possibly matching TRBD1 (6 bases). The DNA matches TRBJ2-1 better at its end, which makes the J call doubtful. Germline V gene sequence: CDR1 SGHRS, CDR2 YFSETQ. The CDR3 length is 14 residues. CDR3 amino acids: CASKGNREYNEQFF. The CDR3, as DNA: TGCGCCAGCAAAGGTAACAGGGAATATAATGAGCAGTTCTTC.

V and J are TRBV7-9 and TRBJ2-3; D is ambiguous. CDR1 is SEHNR and CDR2 is FQNEAQ in the germline V gene (reference sequence). The length of the CDR3 is 12 residues. V shed 3 bases and J shed 3 bases, with 4 bases lying between them. The CDR3 is CASSFKTDTQYF. The CDR3 nucleotides read TGTGCCAGCAGCTTCAAAACAGATACGCAGTATTTT.

This clonotype appeared many times. The genes are TRBV5-1 and TRBJ2-5; D remains ambiguous. From germline, CDR1 is SGHRS and CDR2 YFSETQ. The CDR3 is 13 residues long. The ends were cut back, 1 base at V and 3 bases at J, with 7 bases in the middle. CDR3 nucleotides: TGCGCCAGCAGCTTGCGTCCGGAAGAGACCCAGTACTTC. This translates into CASSLRPEETQYF.

This clonotype was picked up many times. The V and J genes are TRBV14 and TRBJ1-3; 8 bases are a match to TRBD1. CDR1 SGHDN and CDR2 FVKESK come from the germline V gene. CDR3 length: 14 residues. With V trimmed by 4 bases and J by 4 bases, 3 bases remained unmatched. The CDR3 loop reads CASSLRDRGNTIYF. In DNA, the CDR3 is TGTGCCAGCAGCCTCCGGGACAGGGGAAACACCATATATTTT.

This clonotype was picked up many times. V and J are TRBV15 and TRBJ2-1; 7 bases line up with TRBD1. The CDR3 loop spans 17 amino acids. V was clipped by 3 bases and J by 8 bases; unmatched bases: 16. The germline CDR1 and CDR2 sequences are LNHNV and YYDKDF (reference sequence). CDR3 DNA: TGTGCCACCAGCAGTGAGCTCCCTGGGACAGCTGACGATGAGCAGTTCTTC. Residues: CATSSELPGTADDEQFF.

The table lists this clonotype with many counts. Written as DNA, the CDR3 is TGTGCCAGCAGTTACTCGGGGGGCAGAGAAAAACTGTTTTTT. Its protein product is CASSYSGGREKLFF. The V gene is TRBV6-5, the J gene TRBJ1-4, with D possibly being TRBD1 (6 bases). This CDR3 spans 14 amino acids. V was pared by 0 bases and J by 8 bases, with 10 bases between. Germline V gene lookup returns CDR1 MNHEY and CDR2 SVGAGI.

To note about this clonotype: The conserved final phenylalanine or tryptophan is absent from the CDR3, which likely points to a read error. This rearrangement joins TRBV18 to TRBJ2-3; perhaps TRBD2 as D (5 bases). CDR1 is KGHSH and CDR2 is LQKENI in the germline V gene. The CDR3 loop spans 15 amino acids. V was shortened by 4 bases and J by 3 bases, with 14 bases between the two germline ends. The CDR3 loop reads CASSQEPTRTDTQYC. The CDR3 DNA reads TGTGCCAGCTCACAGGAGCCCACTAGGACAGATACGCAGTATTGT.